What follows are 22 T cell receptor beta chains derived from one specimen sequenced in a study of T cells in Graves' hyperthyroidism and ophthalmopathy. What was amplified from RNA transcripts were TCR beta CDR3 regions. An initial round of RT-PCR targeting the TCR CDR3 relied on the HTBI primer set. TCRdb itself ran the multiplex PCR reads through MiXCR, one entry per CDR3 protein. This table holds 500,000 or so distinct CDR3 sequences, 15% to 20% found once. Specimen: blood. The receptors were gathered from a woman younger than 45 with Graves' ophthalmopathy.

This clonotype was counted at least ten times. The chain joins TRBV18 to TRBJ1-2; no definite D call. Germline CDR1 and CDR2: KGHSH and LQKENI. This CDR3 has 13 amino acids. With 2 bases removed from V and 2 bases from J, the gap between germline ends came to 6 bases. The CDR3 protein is CASSPKENYGYTF. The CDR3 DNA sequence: TGTGCCAGCTCACCAAAGGAGAACTATGGCTACACCTTC.

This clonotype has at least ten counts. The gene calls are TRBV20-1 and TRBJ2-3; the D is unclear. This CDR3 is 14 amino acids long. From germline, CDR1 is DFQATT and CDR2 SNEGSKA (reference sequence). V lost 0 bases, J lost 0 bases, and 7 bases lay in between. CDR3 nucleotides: TGCAGTGCTAGAGAGGCGGTCAGCACAGATACGCAGTATTTT. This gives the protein CSAREAVSTDTQYF.

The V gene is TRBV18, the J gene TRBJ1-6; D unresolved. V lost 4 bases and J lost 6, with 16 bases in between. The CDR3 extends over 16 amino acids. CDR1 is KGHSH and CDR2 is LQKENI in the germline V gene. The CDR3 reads CASSQPSGASNSPLHF. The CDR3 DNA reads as TGTGCCAGCTCACAACCCTCAGGCGCCTCTAATTCACCCCTCCACTTT. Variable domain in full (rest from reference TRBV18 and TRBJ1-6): NAGVMQNPRHLVRRRGQEARLRCSPMKGHSHVYWYRQLPEEGLKFMVYLQKENIIDESGMPKERFSAEFPKEGPSILRIQQVVRGDSAAYFCASSQPSGASNSPLHFGNGTRLTVT.

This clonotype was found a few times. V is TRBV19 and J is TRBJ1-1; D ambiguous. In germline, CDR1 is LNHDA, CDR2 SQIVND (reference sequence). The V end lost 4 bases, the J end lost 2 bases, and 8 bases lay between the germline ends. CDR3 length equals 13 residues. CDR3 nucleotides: TGTGCCAGTAGTACGGACTTAAACACTGAAGCTTTCTTT. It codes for CASSTDLNTEAFF.

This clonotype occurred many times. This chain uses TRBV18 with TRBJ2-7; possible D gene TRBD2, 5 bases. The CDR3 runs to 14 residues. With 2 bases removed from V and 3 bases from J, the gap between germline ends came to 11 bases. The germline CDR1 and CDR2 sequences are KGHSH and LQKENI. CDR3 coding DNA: TGTGCCAGCTCACCAACTAGGCAGGTCTACGAGCAGTACTTC. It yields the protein CASSPTRQVYEQYF.

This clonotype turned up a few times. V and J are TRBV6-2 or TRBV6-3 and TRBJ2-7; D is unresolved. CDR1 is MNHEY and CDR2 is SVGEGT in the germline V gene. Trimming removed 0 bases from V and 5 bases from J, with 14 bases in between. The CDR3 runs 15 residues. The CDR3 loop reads CASSYSAGFFHEQYF. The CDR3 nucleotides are TGTGCCAGCAGTTACTCGGCAGGTTTTTTCCACGAGCAGTACTTC.

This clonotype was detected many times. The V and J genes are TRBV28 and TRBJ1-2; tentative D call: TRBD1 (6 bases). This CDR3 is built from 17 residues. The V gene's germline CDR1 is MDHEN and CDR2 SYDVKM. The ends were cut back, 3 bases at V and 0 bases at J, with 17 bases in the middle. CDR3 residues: CASSLSRGLLTNYGYTF. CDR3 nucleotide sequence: TGTGCCAGCAGTTTGAGTCGGGGGCTGTTAACTAACTATGGCTACACCTTC.

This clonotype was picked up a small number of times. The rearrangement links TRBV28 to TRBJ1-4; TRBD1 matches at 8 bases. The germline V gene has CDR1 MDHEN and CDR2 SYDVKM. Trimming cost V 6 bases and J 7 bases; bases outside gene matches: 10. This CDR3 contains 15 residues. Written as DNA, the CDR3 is TGTGCCAGCAGGCCCCAGGGGGCGCGAGGTGAAAAACTGTTTTTT. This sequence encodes CASRPQGARGEKLFF.

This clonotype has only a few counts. CDR3 sequence: CASSPNSRGELFF. CDR3 nucleotides: TGTGCCAGCAGCCCGAACAGTCGCGGGGAGCTGTTTTTT. This rearrangement joins TRBV7-2 to TRBJ2-2; D remains ambiguous. The CDR3 length is 13 residues. V was clipped by 5 bases and J by 7 bases, with 11 bases between them. Germline lookup yields CDR1 SGHTA and CDR2 FQGNSA.

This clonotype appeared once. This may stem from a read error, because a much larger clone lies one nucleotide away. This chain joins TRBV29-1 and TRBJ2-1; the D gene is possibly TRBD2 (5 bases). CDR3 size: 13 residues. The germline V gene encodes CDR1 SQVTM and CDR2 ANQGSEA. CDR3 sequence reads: CGAHFLEGNEQFF. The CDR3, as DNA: TGCGGCGCTCACTTTCTAGAGGGCAATGAGCAGTTCTTC.

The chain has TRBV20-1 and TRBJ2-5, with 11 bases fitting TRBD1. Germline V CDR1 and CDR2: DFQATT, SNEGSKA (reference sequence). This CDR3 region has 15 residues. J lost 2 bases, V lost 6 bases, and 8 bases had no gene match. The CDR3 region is CSAPGTGGRQETQYF. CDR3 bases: TGCAGTGCACCCGGGACAGGGGGGCGACAAGAGACCCAGTACTTC.

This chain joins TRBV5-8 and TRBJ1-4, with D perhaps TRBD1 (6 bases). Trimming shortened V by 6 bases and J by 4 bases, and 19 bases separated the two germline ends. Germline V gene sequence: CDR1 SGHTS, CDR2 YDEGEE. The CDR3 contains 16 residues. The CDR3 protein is CASTQETGGLNEKLFF. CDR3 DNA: TGTGCCAGCACCCAGGAAACGGGGGGGCTTAATGAAAAACTGTTTTTT.

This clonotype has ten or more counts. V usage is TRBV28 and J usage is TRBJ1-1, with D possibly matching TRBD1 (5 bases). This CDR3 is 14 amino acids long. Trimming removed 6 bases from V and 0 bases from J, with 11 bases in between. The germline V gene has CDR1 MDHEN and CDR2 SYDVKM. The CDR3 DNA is TGTGCCAGCAGAAGCAGGGTAATGAACACTGAAGCTTTCTTT. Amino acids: CASRSRVMNTEAFF.

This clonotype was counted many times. For the CDR3, the DNA is TGCGCCAGCAGCCAAGATTGGGCCAGGGCGGACGAGCAGTACTTC. This sequence encodes CASSQDWARADEQYF. V is TRBV4-1 and J is TRBJ2-7; tentative D call: TRBD1 (5 bases). Deletions cut 0 bases from V and 5 bases from J, with 14 bases between. This CDR3 has 15 amino acids. CDR1 is MGHRA, CDR2 YSYEKL, per germline.

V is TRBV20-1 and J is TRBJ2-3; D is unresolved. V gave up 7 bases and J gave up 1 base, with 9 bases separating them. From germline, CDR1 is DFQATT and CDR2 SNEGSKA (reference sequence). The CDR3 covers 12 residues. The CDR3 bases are TGCAGTGGTTGGAAGGGCACAGATACGCAGTATTTT. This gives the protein CSGWKGTDTQYF.

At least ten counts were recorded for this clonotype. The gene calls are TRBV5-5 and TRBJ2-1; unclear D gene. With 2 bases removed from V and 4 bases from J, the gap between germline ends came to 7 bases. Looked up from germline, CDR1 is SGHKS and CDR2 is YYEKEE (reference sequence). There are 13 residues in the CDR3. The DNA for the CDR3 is TGTGCCAGCAGCTTATGGTGGTACAATGAGCAGTTCTTC. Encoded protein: CASSLWWYNEQFF.

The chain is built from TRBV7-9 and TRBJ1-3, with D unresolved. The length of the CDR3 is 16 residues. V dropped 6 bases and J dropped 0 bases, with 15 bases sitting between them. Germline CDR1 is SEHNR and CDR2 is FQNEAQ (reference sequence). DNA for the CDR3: TGTGCCAGCAGGCTTAGTCACGGACTCTCTGGAAACACCATATATTTT. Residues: CASRLSHGLSGNTIYF.

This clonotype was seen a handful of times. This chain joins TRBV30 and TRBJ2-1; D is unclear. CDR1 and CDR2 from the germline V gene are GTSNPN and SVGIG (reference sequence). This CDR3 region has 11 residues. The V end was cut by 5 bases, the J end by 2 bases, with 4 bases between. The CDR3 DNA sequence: TGTGCCTGGGCCCCCTACAATGAGCAGTTCTTC. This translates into CAWAPYNEQFF. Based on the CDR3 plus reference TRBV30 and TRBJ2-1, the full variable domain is SQTIHQWPATLVQPVGSPLSLECTVEGTSNPNLYWYRQAAGRGLQLLFYSVGIGQISSEVPQNLSASRPQDRQFILSSKKLLLSDSGFYLCAWAPYNEQFFGPGTRLTVL.

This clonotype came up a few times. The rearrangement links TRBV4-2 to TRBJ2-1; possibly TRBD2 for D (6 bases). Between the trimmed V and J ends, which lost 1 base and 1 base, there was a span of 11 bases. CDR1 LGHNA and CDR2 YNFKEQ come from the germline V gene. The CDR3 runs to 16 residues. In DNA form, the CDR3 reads TGTGCCAGCAGCCAAGTGAGCGGGTTTTCCTACAATGAGCAGTTCTTC. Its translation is CASSQVSGFSYNEQFF.

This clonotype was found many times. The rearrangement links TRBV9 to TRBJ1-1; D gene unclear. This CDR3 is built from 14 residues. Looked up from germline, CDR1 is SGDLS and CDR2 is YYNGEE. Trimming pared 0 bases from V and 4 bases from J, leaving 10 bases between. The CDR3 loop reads CASSVVGIGTEAFF. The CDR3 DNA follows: TGTGCCAGCAGCGTAGTGGGGATTGGCACTGAAGCTTTCTTT.

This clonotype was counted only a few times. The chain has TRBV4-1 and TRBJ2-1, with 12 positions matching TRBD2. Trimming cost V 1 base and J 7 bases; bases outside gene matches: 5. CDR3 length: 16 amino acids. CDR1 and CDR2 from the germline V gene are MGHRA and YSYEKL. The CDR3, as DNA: TGCGCCAGCAGCCAAGTAACTAGCGGGAGGTCGAATGAGCAGTTCTTC. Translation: CASSQVTSGRSNEQFF.

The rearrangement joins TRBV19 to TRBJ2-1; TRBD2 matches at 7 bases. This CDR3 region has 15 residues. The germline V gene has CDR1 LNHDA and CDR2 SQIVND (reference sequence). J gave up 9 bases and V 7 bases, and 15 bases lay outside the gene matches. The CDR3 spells CASTPTFGRSSEQFF. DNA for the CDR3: TGTGCCAGTACCCCCACCTTCGGGAGGTCTAGTGAGCAGTTCTTC.